The TCR beta chain described here comes from a study of vaccination and CD4 T cells after COVID-19. In the study overall: Four females and six males made up the convalescents, two of whom were Hispanic.

Findings and caveats of the study: The great majority, 304 of 307 vaccine-specific clones, proved spike mono-reactive in convalescent patients.

Treatment in this sample: roughly 10-day PBMC culture with coronavirus spike peptide pools or control peptides (ViraFEST assay). IL-2 at about 9.1 IU/ml and peptide pools at roughly 10 ug/ml were added to PBMCs cultured at approximately 2 million per well. Germline CDR1 is DFQATT and CDR2 is SNEGSKA (reference sequence). This CDR3 spans 13 amino acids. V gave up 4 bases and J gave up 0 bases, with 9 bases separating them. Remarks on this clonotype: Antigen specificity is unknown.

At the Johns Hopkins FTIC core, DNA taken from cultured CD4+ T cells was sequenced by way of the Oncomine TCR Beta short-read assay. The genomic DNA was obtained from cultured CD4+ T cells by extraction with the QIAamp micro DNA kit. TCRdb re-analysed the PCR reads in MiXCR, keeping a single row per CDR3 protein. The sample shows about 15,000 distinct CDR3 sequences, 55% to 65% of them seen only once. This clonotype originated in a human donor who had recovered from COVID-19. This sequence joins TRBV20-1 and TRBJ2-5; D ambiguous. Sequencing used CD4+ T cells from blood, cultured in vitro, obtained after SARS-CoV-2 vaccination. As DNA, the CDR3 is TGCAGTGCTATTAAGGAGTACCAAGAGACCCAGTACTTC. Its translation: CSAIKEYQETQYF.